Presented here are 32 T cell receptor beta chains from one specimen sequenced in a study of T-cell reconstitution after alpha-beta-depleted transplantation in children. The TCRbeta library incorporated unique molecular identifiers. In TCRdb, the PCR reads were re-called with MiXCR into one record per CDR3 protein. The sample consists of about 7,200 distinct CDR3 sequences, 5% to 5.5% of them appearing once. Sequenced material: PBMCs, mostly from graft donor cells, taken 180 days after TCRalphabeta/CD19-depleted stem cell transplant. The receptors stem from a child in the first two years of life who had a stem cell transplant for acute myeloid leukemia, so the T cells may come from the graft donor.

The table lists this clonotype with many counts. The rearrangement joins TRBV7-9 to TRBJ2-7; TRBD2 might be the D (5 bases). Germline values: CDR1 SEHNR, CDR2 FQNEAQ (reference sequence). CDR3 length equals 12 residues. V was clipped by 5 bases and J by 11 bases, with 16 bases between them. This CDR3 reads CASSQPRGPEYF. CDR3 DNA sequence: TGTGCCAGCAGCCAACCACGGGGTCCTGAGTACTTC.

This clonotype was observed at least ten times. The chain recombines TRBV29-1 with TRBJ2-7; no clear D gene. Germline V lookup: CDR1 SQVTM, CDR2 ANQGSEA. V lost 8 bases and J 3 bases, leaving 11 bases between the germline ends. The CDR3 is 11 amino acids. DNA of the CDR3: TGCAGCTCTACCAGTGGCTACGAGCAGTACTTC. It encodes CSSTSGYEQYF.

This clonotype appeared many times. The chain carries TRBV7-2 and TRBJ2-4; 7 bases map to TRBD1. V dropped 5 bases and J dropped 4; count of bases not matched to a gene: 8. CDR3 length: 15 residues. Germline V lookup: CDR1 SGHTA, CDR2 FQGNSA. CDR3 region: CASSPKGQTKNIQYF. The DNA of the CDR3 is TGTGCCAGCAGCCCGAAGGGACAGACAAAAAACATTCAGTACTTC.

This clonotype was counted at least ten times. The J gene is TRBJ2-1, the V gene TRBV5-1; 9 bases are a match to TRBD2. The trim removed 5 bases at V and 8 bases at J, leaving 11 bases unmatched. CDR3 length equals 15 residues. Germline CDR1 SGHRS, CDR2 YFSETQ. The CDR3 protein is CASRLAGEPWDEQFF. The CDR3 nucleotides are TGCGCCAGCAGGTTAGCGGGAGAACCTTGGGATGAGCAGTTCTTC.

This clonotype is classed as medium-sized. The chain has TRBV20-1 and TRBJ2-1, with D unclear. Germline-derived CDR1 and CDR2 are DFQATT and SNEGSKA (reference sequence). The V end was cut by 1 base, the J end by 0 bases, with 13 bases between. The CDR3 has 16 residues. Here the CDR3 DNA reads TGCAGTGCTAGAGCCGCTGGGCGAAGCTCCTACAATGAGCAGTTCTTC. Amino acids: CSARAAGRSSYNEQFF.

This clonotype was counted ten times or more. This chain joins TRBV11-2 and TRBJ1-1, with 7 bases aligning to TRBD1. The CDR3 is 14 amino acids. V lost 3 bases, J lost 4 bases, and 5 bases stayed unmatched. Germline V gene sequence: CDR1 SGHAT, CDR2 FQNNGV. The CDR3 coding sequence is TGTGCCAGCAGCTTCAGGGGGGGAATCACTGAAGCTTTCTTT. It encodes CASSFRGGITEAFF. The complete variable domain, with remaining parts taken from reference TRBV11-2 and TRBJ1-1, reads EAGVAQSPRYKIIEKRQSVAFWCNPISGHATLYWYQQILGQGPKLLIQFQNNGVVDDSQLPKDRFSAERLKGVDSTLKIQPAKLEDSAVYLCASSFRGGITEAFFGQGTRLTVV.

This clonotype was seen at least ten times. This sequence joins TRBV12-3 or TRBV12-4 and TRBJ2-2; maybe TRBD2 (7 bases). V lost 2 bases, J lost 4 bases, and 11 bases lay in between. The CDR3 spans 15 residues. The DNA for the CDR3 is TGTGCCAGCAGTTTAAATAGGGGGGGCACCGGGGAGCTGTTTTTT. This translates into CASSLNRGGTGELFF.

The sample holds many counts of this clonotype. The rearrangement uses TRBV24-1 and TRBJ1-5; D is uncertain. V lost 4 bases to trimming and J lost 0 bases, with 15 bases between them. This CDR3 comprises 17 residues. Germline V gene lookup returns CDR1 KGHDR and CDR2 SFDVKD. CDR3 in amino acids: CATSDHPRESSNQPQHF. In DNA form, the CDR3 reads TGTGCCACCAGTGACCACCCTAGGGAGAGTAGCAATCAGCCCCAGCATTTT.

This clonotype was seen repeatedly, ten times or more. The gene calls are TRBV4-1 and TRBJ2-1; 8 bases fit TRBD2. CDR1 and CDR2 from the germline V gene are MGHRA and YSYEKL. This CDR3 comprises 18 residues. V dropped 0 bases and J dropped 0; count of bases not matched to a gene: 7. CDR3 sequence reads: CASSQEDPLAVSYNEQFF. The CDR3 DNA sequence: TGCGCCAGCAGCCAAGAAGACCCACTAGCGGTCTCCTACAATGAGCAGTTCTTC.

The CDR3 region is CASSVGQGPYNEQFF. The CDR3 DNA sequence: TGCGCCAGCAGCGTAGGACAGGGTCCCTACAATGAGCAGTTCTTC. V gene TRBV5-1 combines with J gene TRBJ2-1, with 8 bases aligning to TRBD1. V was pared by 4 bases and J by 2 bases, with 5 bases of the junction left unmatched. The germline V gene has CDR1 SGHRS and CDR2 YFSETQ. This CDR3 contains 15 residues.

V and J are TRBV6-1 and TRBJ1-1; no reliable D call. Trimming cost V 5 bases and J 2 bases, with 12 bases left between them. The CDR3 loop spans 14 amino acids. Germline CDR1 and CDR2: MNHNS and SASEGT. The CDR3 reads CASSPRAPNTEAFF. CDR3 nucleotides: TGTGCCAGCAGTCCCCGGGCACCTAACACTGAAGCTTTCTTT.

In DNA, the CDR3 is TGTGCCAGCAGTTTCGGGACTAGCGGGAACCACTACGAGCAGTACTTC. As protein: CASSFGTSGNHYEQYF. The V call is TRBV6-5, the J call TRBJ2-7, with TRBD2 matching over 13 bases. J was trimmed by 3 bases and V by 4 bases; bases with no gene match: 6. The CDR3 totals 16 residues. Germline CDR1 reads MNHEY; CDR2 reads SVGAGI.

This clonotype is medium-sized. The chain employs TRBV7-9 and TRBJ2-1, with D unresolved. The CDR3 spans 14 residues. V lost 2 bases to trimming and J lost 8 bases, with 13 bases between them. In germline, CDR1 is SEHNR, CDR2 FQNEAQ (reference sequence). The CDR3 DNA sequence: TGTGCCAGCAGCTTATCCGGCCAGGCCGATGAGCAGTTCTTC. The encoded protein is CASSLSGQADEQFF.

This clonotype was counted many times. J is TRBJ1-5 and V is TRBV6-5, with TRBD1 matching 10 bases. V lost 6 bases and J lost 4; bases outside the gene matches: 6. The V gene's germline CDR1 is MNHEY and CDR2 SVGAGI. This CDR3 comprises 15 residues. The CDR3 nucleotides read TGTGCCAGCAGGCGGCTGGACAGGGGGAATCAGCCCCAGCATTTT. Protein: CASRRLDRGNQPQHF.

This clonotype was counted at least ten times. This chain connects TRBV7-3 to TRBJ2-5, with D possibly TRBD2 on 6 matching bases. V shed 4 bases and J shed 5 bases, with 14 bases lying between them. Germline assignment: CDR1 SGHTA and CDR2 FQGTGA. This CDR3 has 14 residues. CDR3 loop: CASSWPFGGETQYF. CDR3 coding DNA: TGTGCCAGCAGCTGGCCTTTTGGAGGGGAGACCCAGTACTTC.

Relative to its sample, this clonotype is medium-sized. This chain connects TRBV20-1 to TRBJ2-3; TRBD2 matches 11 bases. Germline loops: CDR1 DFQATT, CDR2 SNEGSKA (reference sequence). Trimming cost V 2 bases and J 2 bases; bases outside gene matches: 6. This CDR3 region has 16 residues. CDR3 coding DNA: TGCAGTGCTAGAAACCCGGGACTAGCGGTCACAGATACGCAGTATTTT. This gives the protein CSARNPGLAVTDTQYF.

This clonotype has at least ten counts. The CDR3: CSGERYMNTEAFF. CDR3 in DNA: TGCAGTGGGGAAAGGTATATGAACACTGAAGCTTTCTTT. The J gene is TRBJ1-1, the V gene TRBV20-1; D ambiguous. The CDR3 sequence is 13 residues long. Germline values: CDR1 DFQATT, CDR2 SNEGSKA (reference sequence). V was pared by 7 bases and J by 0 bases, with 12 bases between.

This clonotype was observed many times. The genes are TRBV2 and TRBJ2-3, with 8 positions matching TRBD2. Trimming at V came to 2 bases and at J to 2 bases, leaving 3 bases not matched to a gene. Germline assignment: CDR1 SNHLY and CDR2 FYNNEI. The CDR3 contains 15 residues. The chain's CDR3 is CASSELREVTDTQYF. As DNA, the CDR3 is TGTGCCAGCAGTGAATTGCGGGAGGTCACAGATACGCAGTATTTT.

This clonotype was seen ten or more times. CDR3 DNA: TGTGCCAGCAGCTTAGGACAGGGATACACCGGGGAGCTGTTTTTT. This translates into CASSLGQGYTGELFF. The J gene is TRBJ2-2, the V gene TRBV7-2; 7 bases fit TRBD1. V trimming: 1 base; J trimming: 3 bases; junction bases outside the gene matches: 2. Looked up from germline, CDR1 is SGHTA and CDR2 is FQGNSA. This CDR3 has 15 residues.

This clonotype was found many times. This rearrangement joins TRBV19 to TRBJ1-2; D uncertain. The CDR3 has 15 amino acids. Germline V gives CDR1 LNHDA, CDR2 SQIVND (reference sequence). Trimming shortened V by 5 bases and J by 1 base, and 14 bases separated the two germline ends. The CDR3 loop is CASSLIQPYNYGYTF. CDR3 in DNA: TGTGCCAGTAGTCTGATTCAACCGTATAACTATGGCTACACCTTC. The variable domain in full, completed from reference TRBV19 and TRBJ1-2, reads DGGITQSPKYLFRKEGQNVTLSCEQNLNHDAMYWYRQDPGQGLRLIYYSQIVNDFQKGDIAEGYSVSREKKESFPLTVTSAQKNPTAFYLCASSLIQPYNYGYTFGSGTRLTVV.

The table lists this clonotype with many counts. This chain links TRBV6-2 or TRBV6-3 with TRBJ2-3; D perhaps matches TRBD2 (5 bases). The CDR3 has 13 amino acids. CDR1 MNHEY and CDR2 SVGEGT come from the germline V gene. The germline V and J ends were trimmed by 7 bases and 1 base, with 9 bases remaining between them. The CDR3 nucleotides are TGTGCCAGCACCCAAGCGGGCACAGATACGCAGTATTTT. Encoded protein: CASTQAGTDTQYF.

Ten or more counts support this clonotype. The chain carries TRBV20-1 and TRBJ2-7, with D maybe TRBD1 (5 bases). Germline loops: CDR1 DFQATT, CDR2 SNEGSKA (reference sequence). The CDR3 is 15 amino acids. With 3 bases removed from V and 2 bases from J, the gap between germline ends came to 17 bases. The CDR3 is CSASSQGTTAYEQYF. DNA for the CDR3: TGCAGTGCTAGTTCTCAGGGCACAACCGCCTACGAGCAGTACTTC.

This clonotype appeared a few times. The CDR3 nucleotides read TGTGCCAGCAGCCAAGCCCTCTCGGGCACTGAAGCTTTCTTT. Amino acid sequence: CASSQALSGTEAFF. The gene calls are TRBV3-1 and TRBJ1-1, with D uncertain. The CDR3 length is 14 residues. Germline CDR1 is LGHDT and CDR2 is YNNKEL (reference sequence). Trimming left V 1 base short and J 4 bases short, with 10 bases between.

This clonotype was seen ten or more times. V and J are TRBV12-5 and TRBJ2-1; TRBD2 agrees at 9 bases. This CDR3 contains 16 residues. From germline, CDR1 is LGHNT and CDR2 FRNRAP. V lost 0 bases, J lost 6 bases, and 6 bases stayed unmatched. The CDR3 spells CASGLVLSGSPNEQFF. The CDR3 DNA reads TGTGCTAGTGGTTTGGTACTTAGCGGGAGTCCCAATGAGCAGTTCTTC.

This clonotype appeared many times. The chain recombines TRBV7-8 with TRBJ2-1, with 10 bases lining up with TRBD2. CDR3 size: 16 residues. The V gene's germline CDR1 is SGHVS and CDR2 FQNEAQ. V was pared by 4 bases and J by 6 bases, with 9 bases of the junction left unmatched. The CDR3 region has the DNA TGTGCCAGCAGCTACTACGGCCTAGCGGGAGCCAATGAGCAGTTCTTC. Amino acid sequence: CASSYYGLAGANEQFF. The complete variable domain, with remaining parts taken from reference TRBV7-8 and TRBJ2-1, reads GAGVSQSPRYKVAKRGQDVALRCDPISGHVSLFWYQQALGQGPEFLTYFQNEAQLDKSGLPSDRFFAERPEGSVSTLKIQRTQQEDSAVYLCASSYYGLAGANEQFFGPGTRLTVL.

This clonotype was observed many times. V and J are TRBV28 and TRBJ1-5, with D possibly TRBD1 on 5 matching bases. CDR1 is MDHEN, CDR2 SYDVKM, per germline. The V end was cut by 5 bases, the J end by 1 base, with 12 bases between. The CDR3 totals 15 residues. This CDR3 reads CASSAGGVSNQPQHF. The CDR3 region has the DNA TGTGCCAGCAGTGCCGGGGGGGTAAGCAATCAGCCCCAGCATTTT.

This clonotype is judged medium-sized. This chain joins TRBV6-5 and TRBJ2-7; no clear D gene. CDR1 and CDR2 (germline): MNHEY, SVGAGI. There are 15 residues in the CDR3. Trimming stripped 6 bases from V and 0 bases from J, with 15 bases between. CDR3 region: CASRRRVMNSYEQYF. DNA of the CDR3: TGTGCCAGCAGGCGAAGGGTAATGAACTCCTACGAGCAGTACTTC.

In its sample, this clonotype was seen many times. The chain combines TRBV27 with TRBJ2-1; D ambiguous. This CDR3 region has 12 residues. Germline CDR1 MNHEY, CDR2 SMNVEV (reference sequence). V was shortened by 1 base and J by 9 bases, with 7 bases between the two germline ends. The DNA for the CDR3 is TGTGCCAGCAGTTTATTTCAAGGTGAGCAGTTCTTC. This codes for CASSLFQGEQFF.

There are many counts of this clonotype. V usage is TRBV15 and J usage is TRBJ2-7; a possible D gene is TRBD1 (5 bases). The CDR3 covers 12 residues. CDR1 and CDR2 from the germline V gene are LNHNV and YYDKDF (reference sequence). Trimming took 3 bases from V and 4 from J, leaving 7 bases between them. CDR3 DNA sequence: TGTGCCACCAGCAGGGGGCCATACGAGCAGTACTTC. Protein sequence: CATSRGPYEQYF.

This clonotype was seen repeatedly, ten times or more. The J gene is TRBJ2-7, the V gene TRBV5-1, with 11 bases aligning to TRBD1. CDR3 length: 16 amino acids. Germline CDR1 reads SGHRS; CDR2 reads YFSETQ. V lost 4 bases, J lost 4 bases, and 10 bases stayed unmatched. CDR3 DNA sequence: TGCGCCAGCAGCCCTTGCCCCAGGGACAGGGGGTACGAGCAGTACTTC. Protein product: CASSPCPRDRGYEQYF.

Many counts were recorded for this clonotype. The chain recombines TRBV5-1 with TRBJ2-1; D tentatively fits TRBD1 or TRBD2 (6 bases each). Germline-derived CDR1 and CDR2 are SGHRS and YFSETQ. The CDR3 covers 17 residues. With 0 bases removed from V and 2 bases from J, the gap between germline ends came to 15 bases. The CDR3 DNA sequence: TGCGCCAGCAGCTTGGTGGGGGCGGGACTTGCCTACAATGAGCAGTTCTTC. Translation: CASSLVGAGLAYNEQFF.

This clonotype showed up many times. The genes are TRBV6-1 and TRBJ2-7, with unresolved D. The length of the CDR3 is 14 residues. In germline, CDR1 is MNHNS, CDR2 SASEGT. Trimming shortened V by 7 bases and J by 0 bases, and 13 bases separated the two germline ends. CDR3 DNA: TGTGCCAGCAAACCCTTCGTTAGCTCCTACGAGCAGTACTTC. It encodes CASKPFVSSYEQYF.